This note documents a single TCR beta chain sequence. Its cognate antigen has yet to be identified. No much larger clone exists at a distance of one base, and base qualities are not known. Libraries came from the immunoSEQ multiplex PCR assay. The multiplex PCR relied on a mix of 60 forward primers for TCR Vbeta segments and 13 reverse primers for TCR Jbeta segments. A multiplex PCR assay on genomic DNA amplified the CDR3 region of rearranged TCR beta genes. Amplified TCR beta libraries were sequenced as 87-base-pair reads on the Illumina HiSeq System. The study's processing was this. A later analysis tallied 70 million to 100 million unique TCR beta chains across the 666 repertoires, and approximately 12 million of those chains were shared by two or more donors. To remove PCR and sequencing errors, raw reads were error-corrected and collapsed into unique sequences using a nearest-neighbor algorithm that merged closely related sequences. To assign V, D and J gene segments, CDR3 sequences were aligned to IMGT reference sequences. For a sequence to be retained, at least a six-nucleotide match to both a V gene segment and a J gene segment was required. A rearrangement counted as productive if the CDR3 had no stop codons and remained in frame with V and J, and every other rearrangement counted as non-productive. Following IMGT convention, CDR3 was defined as the stretch from the second conserved V-encoded cysteine to the conserved J-encoded phenylalanine. Sequences without an unambiguous match to a single V gene segment were excluded from the earlier analysis of over 500 of the donors. In an earlier analysis of approximately 560 of the donors, a V segment was called functional when productive rearrangements were above 56.7%, and segregating when the standard deviation between donors exceeded 5%. To diagnose cytomegalovirus status from the catalog of TCR beta chain sequences, a statistical classification framework was built. V and J gene assignment, in a later analysis, came from comparing TCR nucleotide sequences with IMGT/GENE-DB human TR gene sequences. In a later analysis, CDR3 sequences and most-parsimonious VDJ recombination scenarios were assigned using the TCRdist pipeline. In a later analysis, every TCR beta chain was defined by the combination of its CDR3 amino acid sequence and its V-gene family, and reads without a unique V-gene family were dropped. As a way to deal with suspected cross-contamination and a sequencing artifact, a later analysis dropped over 550 nucleotide sequences that were highly shared and had low generation probability. In a later analysis, a clonal expansion index for each public chain was calculated from normalized within-repertoire ranks of inferred template counts. In a later analysis, generation probabilities were computed using a VDJ recombination model fitted to out-of-frame rearrangements, and the results were checked against IGoR. In a later analysis, hypergeometric tests were used to score TCR-TCR, TCR-HLA and TCR-CMV co-occurrence, with a repertoire-size bias correction applied to TCR pairs. A later analysis estimated false discovery rates by permuting HLA or CMV assignments 20 times. In a later analysis, co-occurring TCRs were grouped using DBSCAN, and TCRdist sequence similarity was added for clustering within HLA-allele-positive subsets. For co-occurrence clustering, repertoires with fewer than 30,000 or more than 120,000 public chains were excluded, along with four or five repertoires with anomalous nucleotide sharing. TCRdb holds this immuneACCESS table with in-frame rearrangements only. Some clones are missing; in checked studies, unresolved V genes explain under half, and the rest has no known cause. That table furnishes V, J and clone size, whereas the DNA furnished D and trimming. This sample is represented by roughly 180,000 clones; around four fifths of them were singletons. About 3.8% of the sample goes to the ten largest clones.

The cohort consisted of hundreds of healthy bone marrow donors. At the time of sampling, all cohort members were nominally healthy, though unrecorded immune exposures were likely present. The donor tested CMV seropositive and was one of the 289 seropositive cohort members. Each donor provided a peripheral blood sample, and peripheral blood mononuclear cells were used for TCR beta sequencing. Genomic DNA extraction from the blood cell samples was performed with the Qiagen DNeasy Blood Extraction Kit. The germline V gene gives CDR1 as MDHEN and CDR2 as SYDVKM. V sheds 9 bases and J sheds 8 bases, leaving 16 bases between their ends. The CDR3, from cysteine to phenylalanine, totals 12 residues. The read is trimmed to its CDR3 DNA, 36 bases read in frame from base 1. These data belong to a study of cytomegalovirus exposure and HLA in healthy donors (dated by TCRdb to between 2016 and 2019). For the wider study: An earlier analysis of roughly 500 of the donors reported about 260 Gb of sequence data and around 120 million unique TCR beta sequences obtained from some 200 million T cells. The study profiled the T cell repertoires of about 720 subjects by immunosequencing and related them to cytomegalovirus serostatus. The number of donors typed differed by locus, with roughly 620-630 for A, B, C, DRB1 and DQB1, about 500 for DQA1, 600 to 610 for DPA1, and under 490 for DPB1. To predict cytomegalovirus infection status, the study brought together high-throughput TCR immunosequencing, statistical association of individual TCRs with disease status, and machine learning. Donor age, sex, ethnicity and CMV serostatus were compiled alongside the repertoire data. HLA typing covered class I and class II loci at four-digit resolution. Along with the approximately 650-subject first cohort, a separate validation cohort of over a hundred different subjects was used. The genetic ancestry cluster associated with self-reported Caucasian donors included approximately 85% of the 300 to 400 genotyped donors. On average, roughly 250,000 unique TCR beta nucleotide sequences were sequenced per donor among about 400 genotyped donors of the cohort, with roughly 19% of those sequences being non-productive. Every discovery cohort repertoire had been produced on one sequencing platform. Roughly 300 gigabases of sequencing data and 91 million or so unique TCR sequences made up an early release that covered approximately 700 HLA-typed donors. Rather than drawing on any new phenotypic data, the later analysis identified candidate immune exposures from TCR beta sequences and the way those sequences occurred across donors. Genome-wide SNP genotypes for about 65% of the roughly 670 donors were used in a later genetic analysis, which treated that subset as a discovery cohort. Four to six DR-DQ haplotypes were handled as single units for association and clustering, since linkage in the cohort was strong. In an earlier analysis of around 540 of the donors, high-throughput TCR beta sequencing was used to judge whether each TCR beta V gene segment behaved as functional or pseudogenic. A later analysis re-analyzed previously published TCR beta repertoires from about 730 donors and added high-resolution HLA genotyping to study TCR occurrence patterns. The study aimed to test whether signatures of past pathogen exposure could be identified by cataloging public T cell receptors. Study-wide findings and limitations: The classifier was reported to diagnose cytomegalovirus status with high specificity and sensitivity in both the original cohort and the validation cohort. Roughly uniform sequencing depth across donors was assumed in presence/absence analyses, although this assumption may not hold. Because some donors lacked HLA typing at each locus, the association tests relied only on the typed subset. In vitro tests confirmed that a few of the cytomegalovirus-associated TCR beta chains recognize cytomegalovirus antigens. Linkage disequilibrium might explain the correlated functional status among segregating V segments, but an unknown experimental factor could not be excluded. The earlier analysis of a few hundred of the donors excluded 15 to 20 rarely observed V segments, including chromosome 9 orphons, because counts were too low. Some IMGT-functional V segments, including TRBV6-2 and TRBV6-3, could not be told apart with the 87-base-pair reads, so those segments were excluded. In a later genetic analysis, a missense DCLRE1C variant was associated with V-gene and J-gene trimming of TCR beta chains, and the association was replicated in an independent cohort. According to a later analysis, most CMV-associated TCR beta chains appeared to be HLA-restricted, and the HLA associations seemed to be driven largely by CMV exposure. When HLA alleles, especially DR and DQ, strongly co-occurred, TCR associations were difficult to assign to individual alleles. Immune exposure information for the cohort was limited to CMV serostatus. An earlier analysis of some 560 of the donors showed that most TCR beta V segments appeared in productive rearrangements either about 90% or about 30% of the time, which broadly matched IMGT annotations. A group of highly shared sequence variants was considered likely to be a technical artifact of the sequencing pipeline. The authors suggested that the approach could potentially be extended to other disease states and immunological phenotypes. At a false discovery rate of 0.05, a later analysis linked around 17,000 TCR beta sequences to specific HLA alleles. According to a later analysis, parvovirus B19, influenza, CMV and Epstein-Barr virus appeared linked to several top co-occurrence clusters. A further reported finding was that TCR beta sequences accurately predicted the HLA-A and HLA-B alleles for most subjects in the first cohort. In the study, around 150 TCR beta chains were listed as associated with cytomegalovirus. Compared with equally common non-associated chains, HLA-associated TCR beta chains in a later analysis were more clonally expanded and had lower generation probabilities. Across donors, most TCR sequences were observed very rarely, whereas some public TCRs were present in many individuals. A later analysis found that TCR association rates varied across HLA loci, with DRB1 alleles showing the most associated TCRs and HLA-C alleles the fewest. Only TCR beta chains were sequenced in this cohort, and the absence of alpha or paired-chain data limited detectable features. Compared with the approximately 700-donor mean, donors in an Asian-associated ancestry cluster had fewer N-insertions in productive TCRs, according to a later genetic analysis.

The sequence came from a woman aged 60-70 years in good health and CMV-seropositive. Sequences were obtained from PBMCs. The chain uses TRBV28 and TRBJ1-2, with TRBD1 as a weak D call on 5 bases. This receptor carries the CDR3 CASYYGARGYTF. The nucleotide sequence reads TGTGCCAGTTACTATGGGGCTCGGGGCTACACCTTC.